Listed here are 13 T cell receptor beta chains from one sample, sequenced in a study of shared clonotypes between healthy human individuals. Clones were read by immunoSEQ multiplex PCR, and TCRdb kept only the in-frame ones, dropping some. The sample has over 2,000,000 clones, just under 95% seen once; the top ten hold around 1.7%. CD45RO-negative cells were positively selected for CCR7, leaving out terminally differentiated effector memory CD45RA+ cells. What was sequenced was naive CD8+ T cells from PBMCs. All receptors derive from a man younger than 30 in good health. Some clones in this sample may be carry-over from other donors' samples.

CDR3 region: CASSQSYF. The CDR3, as DNA: TGTGCCAGCAGCCAATCTTACTTC. The chain couples TRBV14 to TRBJ2-4; D is unclear. Trimming took off 2 bases at V and 16 bases at J, with 3 bases between the two ends. CDR3 size: 8 residues. Germline V gene sequence: CDR1 SGHDN, CDR2 FVKESK. Full variable domain (rest looked up from reference TRBV14 and TRBJ2-4): EAGVTQFPSHSVIEKGQTVTLRCDPISGHDNLYWYRRVMGKEIKFLLHFVKESKQDESGMPNNRFLAERTGGTYSTLKVQPAELEDSGVYFCASSQSYFGAGTRLSVL.

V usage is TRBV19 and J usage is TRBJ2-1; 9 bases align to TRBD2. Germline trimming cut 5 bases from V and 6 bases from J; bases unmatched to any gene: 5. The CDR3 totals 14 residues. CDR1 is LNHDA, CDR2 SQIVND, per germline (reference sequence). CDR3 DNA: TGTGCCAGTAGTTTTGGACTAGCGACCAATGAGCAGTTCTTC. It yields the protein CASSFGLATNEQFF.

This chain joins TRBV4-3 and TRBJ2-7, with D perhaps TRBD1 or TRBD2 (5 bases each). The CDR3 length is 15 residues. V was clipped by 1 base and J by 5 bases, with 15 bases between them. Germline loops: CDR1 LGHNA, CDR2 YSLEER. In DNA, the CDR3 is TGCGCCAGCAGCCAAGCTCGGGGCATAGAGAACGAGCAGTACTTC. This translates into CASSQARGIENEQYF.

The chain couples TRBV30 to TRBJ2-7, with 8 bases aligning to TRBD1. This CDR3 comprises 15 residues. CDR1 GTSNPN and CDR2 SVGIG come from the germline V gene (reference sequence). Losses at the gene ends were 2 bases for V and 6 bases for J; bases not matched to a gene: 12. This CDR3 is CAWSTTGESNVEQYF. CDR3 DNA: TGTGCCTGGAGTACGACAGGGGAGAGTAATGTCGAGCAGTACTTC.

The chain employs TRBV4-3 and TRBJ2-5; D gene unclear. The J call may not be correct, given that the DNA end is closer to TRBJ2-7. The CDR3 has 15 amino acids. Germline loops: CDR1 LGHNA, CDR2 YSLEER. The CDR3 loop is CASSQVFLSTYEQYF. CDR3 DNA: TGCGCCAGCAGCCAAGTCTTTTTGAGTACTTACGAGCAGTACTTC.

The CDR3 bases are TGTGCCAGCAGTCAGGGACAGGGAATCTCTGGCTACACCTTC. It specifies CASSQGQGISGYTF. V usage is TRBV27 and J usage is TRBJ1-2; 9 bases are shared with TRBD1. This CDR3 is built from 14 residues. Germline CDR1 and CDR2: MNHEY and SMNVEV (reference sequence). The ends lost 5 bases at V and 7 bases at J; junction bases unmatched: 8.

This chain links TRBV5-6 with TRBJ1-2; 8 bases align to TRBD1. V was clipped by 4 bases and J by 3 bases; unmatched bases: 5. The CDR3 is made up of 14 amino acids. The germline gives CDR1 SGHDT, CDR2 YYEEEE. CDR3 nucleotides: TGTGCCAGCAGCACCAGGACAGGGCACTATGGCTACACCTTC. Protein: CASSTRTGHYGYTF.

The CDR3 region has the DNA TGTGCCAGCAGTTATACCAAATCCGGGACCGACGGGCAGTACTTC. The encoded protein is CASSYTKSGTDGQYF. The gene calls are TRBV6-6 and TRBJ2-7; TRBD1 or TRBD2 may be the D gene (5 bases each). The CDR3 is 15 residues long. Trimming left V 3 bases short and J 9 bases short, with 21 bases between. CDR1 and CDR2 from the germline V gene are MNHNY and SVGAGI (reference sequence).

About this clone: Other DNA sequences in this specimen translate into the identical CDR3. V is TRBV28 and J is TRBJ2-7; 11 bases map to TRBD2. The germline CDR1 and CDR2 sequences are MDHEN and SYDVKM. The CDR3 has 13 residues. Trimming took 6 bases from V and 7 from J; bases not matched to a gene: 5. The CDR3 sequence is CASRLAGGYEQYF. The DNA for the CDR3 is TGTGCCAGCAGGCTAGCGGGAGGTTATGAGCAGTACTTC.

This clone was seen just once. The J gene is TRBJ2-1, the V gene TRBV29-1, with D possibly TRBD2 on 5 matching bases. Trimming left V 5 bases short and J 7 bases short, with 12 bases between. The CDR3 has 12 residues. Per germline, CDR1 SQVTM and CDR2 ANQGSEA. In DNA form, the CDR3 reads TGCAGCGTTCGCCCGTCGGGGAATGAGCAGTTCTTC. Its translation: CSVRPSGNEQFF.

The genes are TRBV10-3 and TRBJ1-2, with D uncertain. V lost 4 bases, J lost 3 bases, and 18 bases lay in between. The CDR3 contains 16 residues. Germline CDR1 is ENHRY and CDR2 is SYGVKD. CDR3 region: CAISGEISRPDYGYTF. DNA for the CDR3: TGTGCCATCAGTGGGGAGATATCTAGGCCCGACTATGGCTACACCTTC.

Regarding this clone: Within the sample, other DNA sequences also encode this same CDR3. CDR3 amino acids: CASSLAGTGELFF. CDR3 nucleotides: TGTGCCAGCAGTCTAGCGGGAACCGGGGAGCTGTTTTTT. This sequence joins TRBV27 and TRBJ2-2; 9 bases align to TRBD2. The CDR3 is 13 residues long. V dropped 5 bases and J dropped 5; count of bases not matched to a gene: 0. CDR1 and CDR2 (germline): MNHEY, SMNVEV (reference sequence).

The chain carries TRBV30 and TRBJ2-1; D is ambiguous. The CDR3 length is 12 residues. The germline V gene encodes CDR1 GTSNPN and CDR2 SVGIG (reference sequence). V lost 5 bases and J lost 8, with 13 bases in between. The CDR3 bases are TGTGCCTGGGCCTGGAGTTTCGATGAGCAGTTCTTC. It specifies CAWAWSFDEQFF.